The entry that follows covers one T cell receptor (beta chain) sequence. The data were obtained in a study of blood T cell repertoires in COVID-19. Turning to the study itself: COVID-19 samples, acute and convalescent, were from the United States, Italy and Spain. T cells, B-cell-depleted T cells, or PBMCs provided the cDNA or gDNA that served as material.

Trimming shortened V by 1 base and J by 1 base, and 23 bases separated the two germline ends. The CDR3 has 20 amino acids. CDR1 is MGHRA and CDR2 is YSYEKL in the germline V gene. Clones were sequenced by immunoSEQ multiplex PCR, and TCRdb holds only the in-frame ones, with some missing. Of around 29,000 clones detected, 80% to 90% appear once; the ten largest clones hold around 28%. The sequenced sample was peripheral blood. The receptor was derived from an elderly woman with COVID-19, enrolled during active disease. The chain joins TRBV4-1 to TRBJ1-5; a weak D match, TRBD1 (5 bases). The CDR3 protein is CASSQVSADLGGVSNQPQHF. The CDR3 region has the DNA TGCGCCAGCAGCCAAGTCTCTGCAGACCTGGGGGGTGTAAGCAATCAGCCCCAGCATTTT.